The source of this T cell receptor beta chain is a study of shared clonotypes between healthy human individuals. The CDR3 runs to 15 residues. Trimming removed 3 bases at V and 4 bases at J, with 10 bases between. The germline V gene has CDR1 MNHEY and CDR2 SMNVEV (reference sequence). Some 30,000 T cell genomes (approximately 0.2 ug DNA) went into each sorted-subset replicate. Method: immunoSEQ multiplex PCR; TCRdb's copy keeps in-frame clones and lacks some. Among about 820,000 clones listed, around 93% were seen once. The naive CD8 fraction comprised CD45RO-negative cells positively selected for CCR7 and excluded terminally differentiated effector memory CD45RA+ cells. This clone has only one observation.

The rearrangement joins TRBV27 to TRBJ2-6, with D uncertain. The sequencing input was naive CD8+ T cells sorted from blood. This receptor was identified in a man aged 30-40 years in good health. The CDR3 reads CASSLSYGGANVLTF. CDR3 nucleotide sequence: TGTGCCAGCAGTTTGTCTTACGGGGGGGCCAACGTCCTGACTTTC.